A single sample gave rise to the 13 T cell receptor beta chains below, sequenced in a study of OX40 agonist ivuxolimab in advanced cancers. TCRdb keeps only in-frame clones here, not all; method: immunoSEQ multiplex PCR. This table holds roughly 50,000 clones, nearly 85% found once. Sequenced material: CD4+ or CD8+ T cells sorted from blood, taken in a trial of the OX40 agonist ivuxolimab. The origin of the receptors is an adult with an advanced solid tumor such as melanoma, head and neck, liver or kidney cancer.

CDR3 loop: CASSVPKGQLFGRLIASTDTQYF. CDR3 nucleotides: TGTGCCAGCAGCGTACCTAAAGGACAGCTATTTGGCAGGCTAATCGCTAGCACAGATACGCAGTATTTT. This sequence joins TRBV2 and TRBJ2-3; the D gene is possibly TRBD1 (6 bases). There are 23 residues in the CDR3. The V end was cut by 6 bases, the J end by 0 bases, with 37 bases between. Germline values: CDR1 SNHLY, CDR2 FYNNEI.

This clone has just a few counts. In nucleotides, the CDR3 is TGTGCCAGCAGCAAAACCGGCCGGAGGGGCTATGGCTACACCTTC. This gives the protein CASSKTGRRGYGYTF. The chain couples TRBV21-1 to TRBJ1-2. TRBV21-1 is a recognized pseudogene. The CDR3 extends over 15 amino acids.

This clone was seen a handful of times. CDR3 DNA sequence: TGTGCCAGCAGAGGGACTAGCGGGGGGATCGGGGAGCTGTTTTTT. Encoded protein: CASRGTSGGIGELFF. V usage is TRBV6-1 and J usage is TRBJ2-2, with TRBD2 matching 15 bases. Germline V gives CDR1 MNHNS, CDR2 SASEGT. The CDR3 sequence is 15 residues long. V lost 6 bases to trimming and J lost 7 bases; unmatched junction nucleotides: 3.

The V and J genes are TRBV9 and TRBJ1-2; D may be TRBD1 (6 bases). The V gene lost 0 bases and the J gene lost 3 bases, with 9 bases spanning the gap. The V gene's germline CDR1 is SGDLS and CDR2 YYNGEE. There are 14 residues in the CDR3. The CDR3 DNA reads TGTGCCAGCAGCGTAGGCGGGGGCGACTATGGCTACACCTTC. It encodes CASSVGGGDYGYTF. The whole variable domain, filled in from reference TRBV9 and TRBJ1-2, reads DSGVTQTPKHLITATGQRVTLRCSPRSGDLSVYWYQQSLDQGLQFLIQYYNGEERAKGNILERFSAQQFPDLHSELNLSSLELGDSALYFCASSVGGGDYGYTFGSGTRLTVV.

The chain is built from TRBV6-5 and TRBJ2-5; the match to TRBD2 covers 14 bases. Germline trimming cut 10 bases from V and 11 bases from J; bases unmatched to any gene: 15. Germline V CDR1 and CDR2: MNHEY, SVGAGI. This CDR3 is built from 15 residues. The DNA of the CDR3 is TGTGCCACCCTGACTAGCGGGGGGGGCGCGAGGGAGCAGTACTTC. It specifies CATLTSGGGAREQYF.

The chain employs TRBV14 and TRBJ2-7; no clear D gene. CDR1 and CDR2 (germline): SGHDN, FVKESK. This CDR3 is built from 13 residues. Trimming stripped 1 base from V and 8 bases from J, with 12 bases between. CDR3 in DNA: TGTGCCAGCAGCCAAGCGGCCGCCTTCCAGCAGTACTTC. Residues: CASSQAAAFQQYF.

The V call is TRBV5-1, the J call TRBJ2-7; perhaps TRBD1 as D (6 bases). V was clipped by 5 bases and J by 0 bases, with 15 bases between them. Germline V gene sequence: CDR1 SGHRS, CDR2 YFSETQ. The CDR3 sequence is 15 residues long. The CDR3 DNA reads TGCGCCAGCAGTCCCGCCCCGACAGGCTCCTACGAGCAGTACTTC. Translated, it gives CASSPAPTGSYEQYF. The variable domain in full, completed from reference TRBV5-1 and TRBJ2-7, reads KAGVTQTPRYLIKTRGQQVTLSCSPISGHRSVSWYQQTPGQGLQFLFEYFSETQRNKGNFPGRFSGRQFSNSRSEMNVSTLELGDSALYLCASSPAPTGSYEQYFGPGTRLTVT.

The chain combines TRBV28 with TRBJ2-3; 16 nucleotides match TRBD2. The CDR3 spans 19 residues. With V trimmed by 6 bases and J by 0 bases, 9 bases remained unmatched. The germline V gene encodes CDR1 MDHEN and CDR2 SYDVKM. CDR3 loop: CASRTAGTSGGVSTDTQYF. DNA for the CDR3: TGTGCCAGCAGGACGGCCGGGACTAGCGGGGGGGTTAGCACAGATACGCAGTATTTT.

V gene TRBV19 combines with J gene TRBJ2-2, with 8 bases aligning to TRBD1. Trimming at V came to 6 bases and at J to 4 bases, leaving 7 bases not matched to a gene. This CDR3 region has 15 residues. Germline CDR1 reads LNHDA; CDR2 reads SQIVND (reference sequence). DNA of the CDR3: TGTGCCAGTAGCACCGGGACAGGAGGCACCGGGGAGCTGTTTTTT. It codes for CASSTGTGGTGELFF.

The chain links TRBV7-2 to TRBJ2-1; D is possibly TRBD2 (6 bases). The V gene's germline CDR1 is SGHTA and CDR2 FQGNSA. The CDR3 sequence is 15 residues long. Trimming took 5 bases from V and 8 from J, leaving 19 bases between them. CDR3 amino acids: CASSAFSGTQDEQFF. Here the CDR3 DNA reads TGTGCCAGCAGCGCTTTCTCCGGGACTCAGGATGAGCAGTTCTTC.

Written as DNA, the CDR3 is TGTGCCAGCAGCTTAGATAGAGGTCAGCCCCAGCATTTT. It codes for CASSLDRGQPQHF. The chain combines TRBV7-9 with TRBJ1-5; D not resolved. This CDR3 comprises 13 residues. CDR1 and CDR2 (germline): SEHNR, FQNEAQ (reference sequence). The ends were cut back, 1 base at V and 6 bases at J, with 7 bases in the middle.

The chain employs TRBV7-9 and TRBJ2-7, with D possibly being TRBD1 or TRBD2 (5 bases each). The V and J ends lost 4 bases and 3 bases respectively, with 10 bases between them. This CDR3 contains 13 residues. Germline assignment: CDR1 SEHNR and CDR2 FQNEAQ (reference sequence). CDR3 in amino acids: CASSSGRIYEQYF. CDR3 DNA: TGTGCCAGCAGCTCGGGGCGGATCTACGAGCAGTACTTC.

The rearrangement uses TRBV10-3 and TRBJ1-2; perhaps TRBD1 as D (6 bases). Germline CDR1 reads ENHRY; CDR2 reads SYGVKD. The CDR3 sequence is 15 residues long. Trimming stripped 0 bases from V and 2 bases from J, with 10 bases between. The CDR3 DNA follows: TGTGCCATCAGTGAGTCAGGGGGGGTCAACTATGGCTACACCTTC. It is translated as CAISESGGVNYGYTF.